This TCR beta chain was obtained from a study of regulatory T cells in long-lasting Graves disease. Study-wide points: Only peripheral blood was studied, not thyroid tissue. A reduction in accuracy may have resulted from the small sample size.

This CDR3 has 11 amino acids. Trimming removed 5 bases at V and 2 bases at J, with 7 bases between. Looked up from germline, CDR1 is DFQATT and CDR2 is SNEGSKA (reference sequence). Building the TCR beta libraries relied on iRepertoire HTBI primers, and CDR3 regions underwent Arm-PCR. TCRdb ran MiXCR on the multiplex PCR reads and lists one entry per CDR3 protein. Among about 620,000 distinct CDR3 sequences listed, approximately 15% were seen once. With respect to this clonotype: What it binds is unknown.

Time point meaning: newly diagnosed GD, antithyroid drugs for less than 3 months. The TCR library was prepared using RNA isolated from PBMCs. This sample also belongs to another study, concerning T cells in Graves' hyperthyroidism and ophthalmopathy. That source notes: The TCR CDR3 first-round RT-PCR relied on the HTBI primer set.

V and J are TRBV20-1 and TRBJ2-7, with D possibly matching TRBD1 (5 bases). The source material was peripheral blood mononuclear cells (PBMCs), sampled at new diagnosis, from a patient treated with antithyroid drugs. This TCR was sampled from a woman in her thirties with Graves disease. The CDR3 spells CSAQGTYEQYF. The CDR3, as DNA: TGCAGTGCTCAGGGAACCTACGAGCAGTACTTC.